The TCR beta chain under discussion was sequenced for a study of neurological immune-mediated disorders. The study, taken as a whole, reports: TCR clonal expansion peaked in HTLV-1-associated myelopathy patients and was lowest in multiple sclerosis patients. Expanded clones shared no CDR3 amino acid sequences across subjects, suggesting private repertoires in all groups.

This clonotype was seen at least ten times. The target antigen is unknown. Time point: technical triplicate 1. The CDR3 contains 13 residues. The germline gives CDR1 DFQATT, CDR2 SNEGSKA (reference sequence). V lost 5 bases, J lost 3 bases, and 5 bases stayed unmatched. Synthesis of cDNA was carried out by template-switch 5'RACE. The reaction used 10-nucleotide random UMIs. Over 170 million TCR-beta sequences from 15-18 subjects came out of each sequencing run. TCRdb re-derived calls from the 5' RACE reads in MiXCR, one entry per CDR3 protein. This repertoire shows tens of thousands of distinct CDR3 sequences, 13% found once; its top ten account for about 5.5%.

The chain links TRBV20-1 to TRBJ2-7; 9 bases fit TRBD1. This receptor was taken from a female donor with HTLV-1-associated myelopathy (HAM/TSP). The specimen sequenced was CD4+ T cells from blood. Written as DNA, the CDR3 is TGCAGTGCTCCGCCGGGACAGGGCTACGAGCAGTACTTC. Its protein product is CSAPPGQGYEQYF.